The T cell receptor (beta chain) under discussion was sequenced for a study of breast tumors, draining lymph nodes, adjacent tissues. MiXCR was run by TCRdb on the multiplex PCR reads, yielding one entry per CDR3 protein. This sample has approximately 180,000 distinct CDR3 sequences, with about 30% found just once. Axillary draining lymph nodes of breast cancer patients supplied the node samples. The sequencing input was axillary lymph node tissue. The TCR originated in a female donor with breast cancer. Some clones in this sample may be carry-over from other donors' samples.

In nucleotides, the CDR3 is TGTGCCATCAGTGAGCCCAGACCCCCCCCAGGGTATAATTCACCCCTCCACTTT. It translates to CAISEPRPPPGYNSPLHF. The V call is TRBV10-3, the J call TRBJ1-6; TRBD1 is a possible D gene (5 bases). From germline, CDR1 is ENHRY and CDR2 SYGVKD. The CDR3 consists of 18 residues. Trimming took 2 bases from V and 4 from J, leaving 18 bases between them.